This T cell receptor (beta chain) was sequenced during a study of blood T cell repertoires in COVID-19. The protocol was immunoSEQ multiplex PCR, while the TCRdb copy is restricted to in-frame clones and leaves out a portion. The sample includes tens of thousands of clones, 75% to 80% of them seen just once. This CDR3 region has 11 residues. The germline V gene encodes CDR1 DFQATT and CDR2 SNEGSKA (reference sequence). Deletions cut 6 bases from V and 4 bases from J, with 9 bases between. The J gene is TRBJ1-2, the V gene TRBV20-1; no definite D call. The source of this sequence is a man between 65 and 85 years old with COVID-19, enrolled during active disease. The sample comprised peripheral blood. This CDR3 reads CSATSFYGYTF. DNA for the CDR3: TGCAGTGCGACATCCTTCTATGGCTACACCTTC.